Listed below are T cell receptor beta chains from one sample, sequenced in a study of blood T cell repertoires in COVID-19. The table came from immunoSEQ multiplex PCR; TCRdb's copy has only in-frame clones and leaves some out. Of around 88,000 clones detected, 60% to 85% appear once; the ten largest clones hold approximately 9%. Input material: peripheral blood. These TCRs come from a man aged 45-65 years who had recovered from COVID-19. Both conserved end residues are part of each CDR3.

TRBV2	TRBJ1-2	CASSRQFYGYTF
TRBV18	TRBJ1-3	CASSPPRDRNSGNTIYF
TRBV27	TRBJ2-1	CASTGTSGRPDYNEQFF
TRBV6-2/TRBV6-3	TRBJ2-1	CASSSSGTRSYNEQFF
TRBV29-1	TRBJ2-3	CSVRQGTDTQYF
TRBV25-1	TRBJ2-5	CASRTTEETQYF
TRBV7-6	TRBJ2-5	CASSLDRRWGETQYF
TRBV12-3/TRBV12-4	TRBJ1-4	CASTKGGREKLFF
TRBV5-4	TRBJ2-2	CASSLAGGSTGELFF
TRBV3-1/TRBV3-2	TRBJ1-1	CASSIGAALNTEAFF
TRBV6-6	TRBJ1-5	CASSFLNQPQHF
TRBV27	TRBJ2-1	CASSSRDRVPNEQFF
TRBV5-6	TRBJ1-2	CASSLRVGQGAKRGYTF
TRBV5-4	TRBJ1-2	CASSLNREQYGYTF
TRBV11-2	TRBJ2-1	CASSSGQKTYNEQFF
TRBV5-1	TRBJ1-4	CASSLALTGMATNEKLFF